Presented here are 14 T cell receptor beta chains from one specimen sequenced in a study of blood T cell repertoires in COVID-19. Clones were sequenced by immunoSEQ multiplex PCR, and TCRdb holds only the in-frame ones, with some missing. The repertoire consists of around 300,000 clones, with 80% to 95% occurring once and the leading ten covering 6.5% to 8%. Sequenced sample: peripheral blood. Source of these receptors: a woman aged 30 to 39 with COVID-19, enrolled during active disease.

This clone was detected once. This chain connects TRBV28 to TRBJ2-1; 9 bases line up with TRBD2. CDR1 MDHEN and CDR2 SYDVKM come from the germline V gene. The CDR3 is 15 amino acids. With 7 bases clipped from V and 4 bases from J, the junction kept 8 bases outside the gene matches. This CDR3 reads CASTRAGGEYNEQFF. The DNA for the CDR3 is TGTGCCAGCACTCGGGCGGGAGGGGAGTACAATGAGCAGTTCTTC.

The CDR3 DNA follows: TGTGCCAGCTCACCGGACAGGGCGCAAGAGACCCAGTACTTC. Its translation: CASSPDRAQETQYF. V and J are TRBV18 and TRBJ2-5, with 8 bases lining up with TRBD1. Germline V gene lookup returns CDR1 KGHSH and CDR2 LQKENI. Trimming cost V 3 bases and J 2 bases; bases outside gene matches: 2. The CDR3 has 14 residues.

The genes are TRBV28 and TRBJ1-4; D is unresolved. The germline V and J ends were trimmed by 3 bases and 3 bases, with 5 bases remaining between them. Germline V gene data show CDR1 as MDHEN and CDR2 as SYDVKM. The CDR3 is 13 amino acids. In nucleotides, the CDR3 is TGTGCCAGCAGTTTGTCGGCTAATGAAAAACTGTTTTTT. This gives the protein CASSLSANEKLFF.

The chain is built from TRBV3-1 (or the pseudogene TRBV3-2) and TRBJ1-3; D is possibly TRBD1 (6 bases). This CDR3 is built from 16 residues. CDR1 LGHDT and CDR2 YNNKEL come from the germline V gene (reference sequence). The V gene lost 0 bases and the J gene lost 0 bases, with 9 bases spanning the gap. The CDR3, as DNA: TGTGCCAGCAGCCAAGACAGGGGCCCCTCTGGAAACACCATATATTTT. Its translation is CASSQDRGPSGNTIYF.

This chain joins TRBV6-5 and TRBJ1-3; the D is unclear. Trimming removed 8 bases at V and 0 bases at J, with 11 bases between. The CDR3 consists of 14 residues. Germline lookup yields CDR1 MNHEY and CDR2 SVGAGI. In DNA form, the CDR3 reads TGTGCCAGCGGCGTTGGGAGCTCTGGAAACACCATATATTTT. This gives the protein CASGVGSSGNTIYF.

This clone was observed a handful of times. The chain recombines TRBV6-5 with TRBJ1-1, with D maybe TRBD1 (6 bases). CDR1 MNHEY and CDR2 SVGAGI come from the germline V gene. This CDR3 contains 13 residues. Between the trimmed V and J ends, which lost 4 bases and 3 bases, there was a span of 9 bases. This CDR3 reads CASSLQGYTEAFF. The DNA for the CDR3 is TGTGCCAGCAGTTTACAGGGATACACTGAAGCTTTCTTT.

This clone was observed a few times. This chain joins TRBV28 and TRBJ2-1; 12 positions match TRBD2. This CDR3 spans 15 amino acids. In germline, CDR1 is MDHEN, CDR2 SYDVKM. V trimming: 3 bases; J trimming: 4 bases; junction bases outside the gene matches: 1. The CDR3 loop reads CASSLTSGGYNEQFF. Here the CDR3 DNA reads TGTGCCAGCAGTTTGACTAGCGGGGGATACAATGAGCAGTTCTTC. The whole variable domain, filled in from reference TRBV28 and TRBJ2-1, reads DVKVTQSSRYLVKRTGEKVFLECVQDMDHENMFWYRQDPGLGLRLIYFSYDVKMKEKGDIPEGYSVSREKKERFSLILESASTNQTSMYLCASSLTSGGYNEQFFGPGTRLTVL.

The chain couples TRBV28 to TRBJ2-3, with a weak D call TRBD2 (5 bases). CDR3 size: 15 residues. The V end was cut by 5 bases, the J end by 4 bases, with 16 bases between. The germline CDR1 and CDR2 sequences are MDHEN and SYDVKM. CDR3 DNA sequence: TGTGCCAGCAGTCAAACTAGTGACGGGGCAGATACGCAGTATTTT. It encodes CASSQTSDGADTQYF.

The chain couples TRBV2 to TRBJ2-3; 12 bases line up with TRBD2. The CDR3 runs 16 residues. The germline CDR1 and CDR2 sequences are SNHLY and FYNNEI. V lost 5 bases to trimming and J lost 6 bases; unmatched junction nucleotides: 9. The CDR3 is CASSSASGRAGDTQYF. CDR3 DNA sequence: TGTGCCAGCAGTTCTGCTAGCGGGAGGGCCGGGGATACGCAGTATTTT.

This chain's CDR3 is CASSEGGLGIYNEQFF. CDR3 nucleotides: TGCGCCAGCAGTGAAGGGGGACTAGGTATCTACAATGAGCAGTTCTTC. V and J are TRBV10-1 and TRBJ2-1, with 8 bases lining up with TRBD2. This CDR3 spans 16 amino acids. Germline CDR1 WNHNN, CDR2 SYGVQD (reference sequence). Unmatched junction bases numbered 7, after V lost 3 bases and J lost 3 bases.

DNA of the CDR3: TGCAGTGCTAGTCTAATCGTGGGCACAGATACGCAGTATTTT. This translates into CSASLIVGTDTQYF. The chain uses TRBV20-1 and TRBJ2-3; D not certain. CDR3 length equals 14 residues. The V end lost 3 bases, the J end lost 1 base, and 11 bases lay between the germline ends. CDR1 and CDR2 (germline): DFQATT, SNEGSKA (reference sequence).

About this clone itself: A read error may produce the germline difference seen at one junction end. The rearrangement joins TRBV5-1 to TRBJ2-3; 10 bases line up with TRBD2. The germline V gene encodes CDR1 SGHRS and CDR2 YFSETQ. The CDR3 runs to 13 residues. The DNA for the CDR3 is TGCGCCAGCAGCTTGGGGAGCGGGAGGGCCGTGGATTTT. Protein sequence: CASSLGSGRAVDF.

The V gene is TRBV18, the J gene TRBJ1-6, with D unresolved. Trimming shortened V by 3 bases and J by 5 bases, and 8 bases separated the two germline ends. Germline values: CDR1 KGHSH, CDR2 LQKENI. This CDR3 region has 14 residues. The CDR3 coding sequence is TGTGCCAGCTCACCGGGGAGCGATAATTCACCCCTCCACTTT. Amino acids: CASSPGSDNSPLHF.

The CDR3 DNA reads TGTGCCAGCAGTCTGCCGACAGGGTTGAACACTGAAGCTTTCTTT. Amino acids: CASSLPTGLNTEAFF. The J gene is TRBJ1-1, the V gene TRBV28; TRBD1 aligns across 7 bases. Germline CDR1 reads MDHEN; CDR2 reads SYDVKM. Trimming cost V 5 bases and J 0 bases; bases outside gene matches: 6. CDR3 length: 15 amino acids.